The next 16 T cell receptor beta chains were all read from a single sample in a study of cytomegalovirus exposure and HLA in healthy donors. The study ran its PCR with 60 Vbeta and 13 Jbeta primers. The table came from immunoSEQ multiplex PCR; TCRdb's copy has only in-frame clones and leaves some out. Of around 90,000 clones listed, around 78% are singletons. Sequencing was done on a sample of PBMCs. These receptors were taken from a man younger than 45 in good health and CMV-seronegative.

The chain recombines TRBV5-6 with TRBJ1-1, with D tentatively TRBD1 (5 bases). CDR1 is SGHDT, CDR2 YYEEEE, per germline. Trimming took 4 bases from V and 4 from J, leaving 17 bases between them. This CDR3 has 15 residues. CDR3 bases: TGTGCCAGCAGCAACCCGACAGCCGGCCGCACTGAAGCTTTCTTT. Its protein product is CASSNPTAGRTEAFF.

J is TRBJ2-7 and V is TRBV7-9; possible D gene TRBD2, 6 bases. The germline gives CDR1 SEHNR, CDR2 FQNEAQ (reference sequence). V was trimmed by 5 bases and J by 1 base, leaving 15 bases between them. CDR3 length: 15 residues. Here the CDR3 DNA reads TGTGCCAGCAGCCAGGGAAGGCTAGCGTCCTACGAGCAGTACTTC. This translates into CASSQGRLASYEQYF.

The chain combines TRBV7-3 with TRBJ2-2; 10 bases map to TRBD1. Trimming at V came to 5 bases and at J to 6 bases, leaving 6 bases not matched to a gene. The CDR3 runs 15 residues. Germline CDR1 SGHTA, CDR2 FQGTGA. Written as DNA, the CDR3 is TGTGCCAGCAGCAAGACAGGGGGCGCGGCCGGGGAGCTGTTTTTT. Translation: CASSKTGGAAGELFF.

The chain is built from TRBV7-6 and TRBJ2-7; D remains unclear. V was cut by 5 bases and J by 3 bases, with 8 bases left in between. CDR1 is SGHVS, CDR2 FNYEAQ, per germline. This CDR3 comprises 12 residues. The CDR3 protein is CASSTPNYEQYF. In nucleotides, the CDR3 is TGTGCCAGCAGCACTCCTAACTACGAGCAGTACTTC.

J is TRBJ2-3 and V is TRBV6-1; TRBD1 matches at 8 bases. The V gene end was trimmed by 0 bases and the J gene end by 7 bases; junction bases not matched to a gene: 6. The CDR3 consists of 15 residues. Germline lookup yields CDR1 MNHNS and CDR2 SASEGT. CDR3 amino acids: CASSEAGQGANTQYF. DNA for the CDR3: TGTGCCAGCAGTGAAGCCGGGCAGGGGGCTAATACGCAGTATTTT.

The genes are TRBV27 and TRBJ2-7; 11 bases line up with TRBD2. V shed 4 bases, J shed 2 bases, and the junction held 4 bases outside the gene matches. Germline-derived CDR1 and CDR2 are MNHEY and SMNVEV (reference sequence). This CDR3 region has 15 residues. For the CDR3, the DNA is TGTGCCAGCAGTTCAATAGCGGGAGGGACCTACGAGCAGTACGTC. It specifies CASSSIAGGTYEQYV.

The chain carries TRBV27 and TRBJ1-5; 7 bases are shared with TRBD1. Germline V CDR1 and CDR2: MNHEY, SMNVEV (reference sequence). With V trimmed by 4 bases and J by 4 bases, 10 bases remained unmatched. The length of the CDR3 is 16 residues. CDR3 DNA: TGTGCCAGCAGTTCCCGACAGGGTTTAATGAATCAGCCCCAGCATTTT. This sequence encodes CASSSRQGLMNQPQHF.

This chain joins TRBV5-6 and TRBJ2-2; TRBD1 agrees at 8 bases. The germline gives CDR1 SGHDT, CDR2 YYEEEE. After removal of 5 bases from V and 6 bases from J, the junction contained 6 bases not matched to a gene. The CDR3 sequence is 14 residues long. The CDR3 loop is CASSLRGPAGELFF. The CDR3 nucleotides are TGTGCCAGCAGTCTCAGGGGGCCGGCCGGGGAGCTGTTTTTT.

The chain recombines TRBV6-6 with TRBJ1-5; D perhaps matches TRBD1 (5 bases). Germline V lookup: CDR1 MNHNY, CDR2 SVGAGI (reference sequence). This CDR3 comprises 14 residues. V dropped 0 bases and J dropped 7 bases, with 10 bases sitting between them. CDR3 protein: CASSYSGAGQPQHF. The CDR3 nucleotides read TGTGCCAGCAGTTACTCAGGGGCTGGGCAGCCCCAGCATTTT.

The V and J genes are TRBV11-2 and TRBJ1-1; D might be TRBD1 (5 bases). Germline loops: CDR1 SGHAT, CDR2 FQNNGV. V was pared by 1 base and J by 0 bases, with 12 bases between. The CDR3 consists of 16 residues. CDR3 bases: TGTGCCAGCAGCTTAGTCTTGGGCAGGGTGAACACTGAAGCTTTCTTT. This codes for CASSLVLGRVNTEAFF.

The CDR3 here is CASSLKQGTGVGAFF. CDR3 in DNA: TGTGCCAGCAGCCTAAAGCAGGGGACAGGGGTAGGAGCTTTCTTT. This chain joins TRBV7-9 and TRBJ1-1; 10 bases agree with TRBD1. The CDR3 is 15 residues long. V was pared by 5 bases and J by 10 bases, with 13 bases of the junction left unmatched. Germline assignment: CDR1 SEHNR and CDR2 FQNEAQ (reference sequence). Full variable domain (outside the CDR3, taken from reference TRBV7-9 and TRBJ1-1): DTGVSQNPRHKITKRGQNVTFRCDPISEHNRLYWYRQTLGQGPEFLTYFQNEAQLEKSRLLSDRFSAERPKGSFSTLEIQRTEQGDSAMYLCASSLKQGTGVGAFFGQGTRLTVV.

The CDR3 DNA follows: TGTGCCAGCAGAAACAGGGTGGCAACTAATGAAAAACTGTTTTTT. Its translation: CASRNRVATNEKLFF. The chain links TRBV27 to TRBJ1-4, with D possibly matching TRBD1 (6 bases). Trimming cost V 6 bases and J 0 bases, with 11 bases left between them. The V gene's germline CDR1 is MNHEY and CDR2 SMNVEV (reference sequence). The CDR3 covers 15 residues.

Only one count was recorded for this clone. V and J are TRBV2 and TRBJ2-2; TRBD2 aligns across 11 bases. Germline V gives CDR1 SNHLY, CDR2 FYNNEI. CDR3 size: 15 residues. Trimming cost V 6 bases and J 4 bases; bases outside gene matches: 4. The CDR3 DNA follows: TGTGCCAGCAGGACGGGGACTAGCGGCACCGGGGAGCTGTTTTTT. Protein: CASRTGTSGTGELFF.

The rearrangement uses TRBV29-1 and TRBJ2-7, with a possible D match to TRBD1 (6 bases). The CDR3 sequence is 16 residues long. Deletions cut 7 bases from V and 0 bases from J, with 22 bases between. Germline CDR1 and CDR2: SQVTM and ANQGSEA. CDR3 DNA sequence: TGCAGCGCACAGGGTGAACTAGGGGGACGCTCCTACGAGCAGTACTTC. Its translation is CSAQGELGGRSYEQYF.

The rearrangement joins TRBV7-3 to TRBJ2-1; 7 positions agree with TRBD2. The V gene's germline CDR1 is SGHTA and CDR2 FQGTGA. The CDR3 extends over 14 amino acids. After removal of 5 bases from V and 6 bases from J, the junction contained 7 bases not matched to a gene. The CDR3 DNA reads as TGTGCCAGCAGCGGACTAGGTTTCGCCAATGAGCAGTTCTTC. Translated, it gives CASSGLGFANEQFF.

The V call is TRBV4-1, the J call TRBJ1-5; weak D call: TRBD1 (5 bases). The CDR3 sequence is 15 residues long. Trimming removed 3 bases from V and 0 bases from J, with 9 bases in between. From germline, CDR1 is MGHRA and CDR2 YSYEKL. The CDR3 region has the DNA TGCGCCAGCAGCCATCCGGGGGATAGCAATCAGCCCCAGCATTTT. This sequence encodes CASSHPGDSNQPQHF.